Below are 8 T cell receptor beta chains sequenced from a single sample in a study of early T cells in non-severe SARS-CoV-2 infection. TCRdb itself ran the 5' RACE reads through MiXCR, one entry per CDR3 protein. There are tens of thousands of distinct CDR3 sequences in the sample; 10% to 15% occur only once, and approximately 4.8% lies in the top ten. What was sequenced was whole blood. All receptors come from an adult who was a healthcare worker with PCR-confirmed SARS-CoV-2 infection or an uninfected control (not recorded which).

This clonotype occurred a few times. One end of the junction varies from germline; a read error may be responsible. The V gene is TRBV7-7, the J gene TRBJ2-5, with D unclear. Looked up from germline, CDR1 is SSHAT and CDR2 is FNYEAQ (reference sequence). CDR3 size: 14 residues. The CDR3 here is CASSFPGRQETQYF. The CDR3 coding sequence is TGTGCTAGCAGCTTTCCGGGCCGCCAAGAGACCCAGTACTTC.

The CDR3 coding sequence is TGTGCCACCACTTTATCGGGGGCCTACGAGCAGTACTTC. Translated, it gives CATTLSGAYEQYF. The chain combines TRBV28 with TRBJ2-7; tentative D call: TRBD2 (6 bases). Germline lookup yields CDR1 MDHEN and CDR2 SYDVKM. V shed 10 bases and J shed 2 bases, with 15 bases lying between them. The CDR3 runs 13 residues. The variable domain in full, completed from reference TRBV28 and TRBJ2-7, reads DVKVTQSSRYLVKRTGEKVFLECVQDMDHENMFWYRQDPGLGLRLIYFSYDVKMKEKGDIPEGYSVSREKKERFSLILESASTNQTSMYLCATTLSGAYEQYFGPGTRLTVT.

This clonotype has a handful of counts. The chain joins TRBV5-3 to TRBJ1-5; 9 bases are shared with TRBD1. TRBV5-3 is an open reading frame whose function is uncertain. V was pared by 7 bases and J by 0 bases, with 8 bases of the junction left unmatched. The length of the CDR3 is 16 residues. In DNA form, the CDR3 reads TGTGCCAGATGGGGACAGGGTGGCTATAGCAATCAGCCCCAGCATTTT. This sequence encodes CARWGQGGYSNQPQHF.

Only a few counts were recorded for this clonotype. V and J are TRBV6-6 and TRBJ2-3, with D unresolved. Germline values: CDR1 MNHNY, CDR2 SVGAGI (reference sequence). The ends were cut back, 7 bases at V and 2 bases at J, with 7 bases in the middle. The CDR3 consists of 12 residues. DNA for the CDR3: TGTGCCAGCACGCGCTACACAGATACGCAGTATTTT. Amino acid sequence: CASTRYTDTQYF.

This rearrangement joins TRBV7-8 to TRBJ1-2; no clear D gene. The CDR3 is made up of 13 amino acids. Per germline, CDR1 SGHVS and CDR2 FQNEAQ. V was trimmed by 4 bases and J by 4 bases, leaving 10 bases between them. The CDR3 sequence: CASSSAPGYGYTF. CDR3 coding DNA: TGTGCCAGCAGCTCCGCTCCAGGCTATGGCTACACCTTC.

J is TRBJ2-3 and V is TRBV27; D is perhaps TRBD2 (5 bases). Germline V lookup: CDR1 MNHEY, CDR2 SMNVEV (reference sequence). The CDR3 covers 16 residues. With 5 bases removed from V and 5 bases from J, the gap between germline ends came to 20 bases. The CDR3 region is CASSTTPVAGRDTQYF. CDR3 nucleotide sequence: TGTGCCAGCAGTACGACCCCGGTGGCGGGCAGAGATACGCAGTATTTT.

The table lists this clonotype with a few counts. The chain links TRBV11-2 to TRBJ1-1; D possibly corresponds to TRBD1 (6 bases). Germline lookup yields CDR1 SGHAT and CDR2 FQNNGV. V was clipped by 0 bases and J by 1 base, with 9 bases between them. This CDR3 is 15 amino acids long. The CDR3 reads CASSLERTANTEAFF. The CDR3 DNA sequence: TGTGCCAGCAGCTTAGAACGGACAGCGAACACTGAAGCTTTCTTT.

V is TRBV2 and J is TRBJ1-2; D gene ambiguous. V lost 7 bases and J lost 2, with 11 bases in between. This CDR3 comprises 13 residues. Germline V gives CDR1 SNHLY, CDR2 FYNNEI. The CDR3 sequence is CASTEGPNYGYTF. CDR3 nucleotide sequence: TGTGCCAGCACCGAAGGGCCCAACTATGGCTACACCTTC. Full variable domain (rest looked up from reference TRBV2 and TRBJ1-2): EPEVTQTPSHQVTQMGQEVILRCVPISNHLYFYWYRQILGQKVEFLVSFYNNEISEKSEIFDDQFSVERPDGSNFTLKIRSTKLEDSAMYFCASTEGPNYGYTFGSGTRLTVV.